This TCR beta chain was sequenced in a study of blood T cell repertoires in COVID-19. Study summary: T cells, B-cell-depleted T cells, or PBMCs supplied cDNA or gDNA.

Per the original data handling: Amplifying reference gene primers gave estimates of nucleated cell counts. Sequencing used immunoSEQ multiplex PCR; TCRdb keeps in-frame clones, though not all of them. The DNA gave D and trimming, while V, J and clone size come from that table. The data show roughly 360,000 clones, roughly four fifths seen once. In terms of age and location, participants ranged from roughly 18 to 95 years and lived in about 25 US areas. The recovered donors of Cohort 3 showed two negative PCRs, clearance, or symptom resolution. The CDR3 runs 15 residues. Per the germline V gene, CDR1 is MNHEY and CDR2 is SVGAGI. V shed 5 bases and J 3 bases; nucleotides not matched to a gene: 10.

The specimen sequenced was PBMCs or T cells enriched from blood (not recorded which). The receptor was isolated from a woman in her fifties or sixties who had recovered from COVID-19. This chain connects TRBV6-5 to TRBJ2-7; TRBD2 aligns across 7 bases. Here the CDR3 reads CASSQRGEGNYEQYF. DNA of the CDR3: TGTGCCAGCAGTCAACGAGGGGAGGGCAACTACGAGCAGTACTTC.